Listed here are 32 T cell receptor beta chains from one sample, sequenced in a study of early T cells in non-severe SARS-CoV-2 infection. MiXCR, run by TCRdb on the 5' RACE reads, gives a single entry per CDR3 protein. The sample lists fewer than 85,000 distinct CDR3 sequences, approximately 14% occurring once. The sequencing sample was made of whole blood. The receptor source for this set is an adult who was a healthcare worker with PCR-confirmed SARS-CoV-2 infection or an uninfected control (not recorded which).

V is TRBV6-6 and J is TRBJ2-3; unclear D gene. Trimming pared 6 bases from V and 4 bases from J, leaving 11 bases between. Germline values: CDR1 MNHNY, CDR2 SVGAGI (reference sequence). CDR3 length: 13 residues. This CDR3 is CASRPDGSDTQYF. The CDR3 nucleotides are TGTGCCAGCAGGCCCGACGGATCAGATACGCAGTATTTT.

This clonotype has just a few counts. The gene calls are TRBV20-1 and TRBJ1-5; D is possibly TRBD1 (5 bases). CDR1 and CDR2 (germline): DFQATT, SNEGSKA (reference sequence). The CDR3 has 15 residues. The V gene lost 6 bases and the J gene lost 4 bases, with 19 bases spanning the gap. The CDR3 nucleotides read TGCAGTGCCGCTCCCGGGGAACAGGCAAATCAGCCCCAGCATTTT. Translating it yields CSAAPGEQANQPQHF.

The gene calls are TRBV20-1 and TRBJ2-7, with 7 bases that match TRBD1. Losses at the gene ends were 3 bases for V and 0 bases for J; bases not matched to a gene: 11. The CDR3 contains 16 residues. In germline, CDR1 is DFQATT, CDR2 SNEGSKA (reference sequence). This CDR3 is CSARDTGARRSYEQYF. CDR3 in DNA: TGCAGTGCTAGGGATACAGGGGCAAGACGCTCCTACGAGCAGTACTTC.

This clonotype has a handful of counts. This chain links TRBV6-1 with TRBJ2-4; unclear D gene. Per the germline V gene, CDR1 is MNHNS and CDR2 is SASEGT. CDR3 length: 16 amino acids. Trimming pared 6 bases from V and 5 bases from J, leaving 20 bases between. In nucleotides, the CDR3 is TGTGCCAGCAGCCCGAGAGAGAGCTCCTTCCAAAACATTCAGTACTTC. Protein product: CASSPRESSFQNIQYF.

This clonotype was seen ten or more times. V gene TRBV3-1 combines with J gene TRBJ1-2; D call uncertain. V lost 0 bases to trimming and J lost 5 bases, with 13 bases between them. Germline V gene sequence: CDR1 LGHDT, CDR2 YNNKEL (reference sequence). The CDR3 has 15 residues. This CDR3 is CASSQDFGMPYGYTF. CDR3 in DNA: TGTGCCAGCAGCCAAGATTTCGGGATGCCTTATGGCTACACCTTC.

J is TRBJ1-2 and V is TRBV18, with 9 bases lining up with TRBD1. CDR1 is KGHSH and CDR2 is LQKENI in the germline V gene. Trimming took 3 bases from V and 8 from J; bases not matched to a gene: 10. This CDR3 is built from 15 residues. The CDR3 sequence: CASSPSGGTGIGYTF. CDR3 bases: TGTGCCAGCTCACCCTCGGGTGGGACAGGGATCGGCTACACCTTC.

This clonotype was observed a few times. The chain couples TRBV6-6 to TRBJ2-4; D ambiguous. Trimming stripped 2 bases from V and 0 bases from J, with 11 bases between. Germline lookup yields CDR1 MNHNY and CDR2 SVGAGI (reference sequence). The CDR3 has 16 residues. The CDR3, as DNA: TGTGCCAGCAGTTACGGTCCGCCGCTAGCCAAAAACATTCAGTACTTC. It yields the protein CASSYGPPLAKNIQYF.

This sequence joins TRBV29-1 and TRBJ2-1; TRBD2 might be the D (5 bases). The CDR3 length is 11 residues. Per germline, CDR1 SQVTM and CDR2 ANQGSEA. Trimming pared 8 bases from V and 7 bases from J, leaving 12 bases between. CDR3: CSTRLGNEQFF. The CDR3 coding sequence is TGCAGCACTAGACTGGGGAATGAGCAGTTCTTC.

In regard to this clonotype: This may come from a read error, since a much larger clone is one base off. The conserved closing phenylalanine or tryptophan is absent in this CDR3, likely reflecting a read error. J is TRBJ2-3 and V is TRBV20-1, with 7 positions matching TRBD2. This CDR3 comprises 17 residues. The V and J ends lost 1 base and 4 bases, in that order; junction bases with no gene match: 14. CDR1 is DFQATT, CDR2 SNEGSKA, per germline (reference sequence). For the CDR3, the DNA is TGCAGTGCTAGAGCCCCCGGAGGCGGGGGAGGGGCAGATACGCAGTATTCT. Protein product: CSARAPGGGGGADTQYS.

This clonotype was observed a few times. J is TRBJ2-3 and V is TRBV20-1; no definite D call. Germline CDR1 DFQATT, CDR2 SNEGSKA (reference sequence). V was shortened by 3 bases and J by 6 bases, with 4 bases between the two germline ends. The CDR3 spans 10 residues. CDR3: CSASTDTQYF. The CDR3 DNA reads TGCAGTGCTAGTACCGATACGCAGTATTTT.

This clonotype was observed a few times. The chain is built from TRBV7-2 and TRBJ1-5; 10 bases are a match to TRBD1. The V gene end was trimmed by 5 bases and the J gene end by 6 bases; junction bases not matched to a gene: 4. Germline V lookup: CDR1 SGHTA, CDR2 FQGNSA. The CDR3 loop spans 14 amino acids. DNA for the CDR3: TGTGCCAGCAGCCCGACAGGGGGCATTCAGCCCCAGCATTTT. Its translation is CASSPTGGIQPQHF. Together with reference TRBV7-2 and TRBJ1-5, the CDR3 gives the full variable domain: GAGVSQSPSNKVTEKGKDVELRCDPISGHTALYWYRQSLGQGLEFLIYFQGNSAPDKSGLPSDRFSAERTGGSVSTLTIQRTQQEDSAVYLCASSPTGGIQPQHFGDGTRLSIL.

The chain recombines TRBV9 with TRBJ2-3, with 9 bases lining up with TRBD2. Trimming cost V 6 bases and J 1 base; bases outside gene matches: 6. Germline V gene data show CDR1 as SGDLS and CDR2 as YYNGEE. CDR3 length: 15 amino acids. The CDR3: CASNPGLAGTDTQYF. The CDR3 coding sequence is TGTGCCAGCAACCCGGGACTAGCAGGCACAGATACGCAGTATTTT.

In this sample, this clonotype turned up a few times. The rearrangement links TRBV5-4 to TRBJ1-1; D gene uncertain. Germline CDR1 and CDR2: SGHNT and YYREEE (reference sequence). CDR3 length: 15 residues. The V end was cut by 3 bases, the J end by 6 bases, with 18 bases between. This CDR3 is CASSSHPGRRAEAFF. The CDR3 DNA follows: TGTGCCAGCAGCTCGCATCCGGGCCGCCGGGCTGAAGCTTTCTTT.

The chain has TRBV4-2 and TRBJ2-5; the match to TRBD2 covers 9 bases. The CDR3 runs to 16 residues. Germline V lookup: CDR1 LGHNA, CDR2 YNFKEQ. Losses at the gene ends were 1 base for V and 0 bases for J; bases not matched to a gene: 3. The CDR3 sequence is CASSQGASGDQETQYF. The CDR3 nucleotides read TGTGCCAGCAGCCAAGGGGCTAGCGGGGACCAAGAGACCCAGTACTTC.

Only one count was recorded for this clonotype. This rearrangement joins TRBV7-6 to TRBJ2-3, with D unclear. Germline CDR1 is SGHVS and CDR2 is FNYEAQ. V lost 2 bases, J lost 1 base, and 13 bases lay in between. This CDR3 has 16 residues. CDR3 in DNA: TGTGCCAGCAGCTTACAAAGCGAACTCCGCACAGATACGCAGTATTTT. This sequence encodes CASSLQSELRTDTQYF.

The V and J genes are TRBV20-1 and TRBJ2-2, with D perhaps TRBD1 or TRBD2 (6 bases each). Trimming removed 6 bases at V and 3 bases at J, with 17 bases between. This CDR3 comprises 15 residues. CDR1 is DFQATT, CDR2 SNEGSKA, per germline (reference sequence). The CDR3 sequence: CSAQRGLIYTGELFF. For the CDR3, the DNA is TGCAGTGCCCAACGGGGGCTTATCTACACCGGGGAGCTGTTTTTT.

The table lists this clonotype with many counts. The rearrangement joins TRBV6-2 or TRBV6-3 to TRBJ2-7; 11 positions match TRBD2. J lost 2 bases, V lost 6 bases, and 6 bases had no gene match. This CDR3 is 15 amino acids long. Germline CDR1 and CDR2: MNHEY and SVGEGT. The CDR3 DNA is TGTGCCAGCAGCTGGCTAGCGGGGGGCGCCTACGAGCAGTACTTC. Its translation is CASSWLAGGAYEQYF.

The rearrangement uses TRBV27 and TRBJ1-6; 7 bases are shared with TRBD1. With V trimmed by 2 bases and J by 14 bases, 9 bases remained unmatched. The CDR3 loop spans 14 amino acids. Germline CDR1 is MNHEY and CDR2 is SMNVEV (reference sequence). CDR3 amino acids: CASSLRQGVTTLHF. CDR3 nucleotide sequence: TGTGCCAGCAGTTTACGACAGGGAGTCACAACCCTCCACTTT.

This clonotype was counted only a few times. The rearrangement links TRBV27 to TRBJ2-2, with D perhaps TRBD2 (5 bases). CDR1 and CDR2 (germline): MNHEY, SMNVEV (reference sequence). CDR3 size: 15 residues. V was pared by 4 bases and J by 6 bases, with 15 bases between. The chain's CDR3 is CASSSQPDGAGELFF. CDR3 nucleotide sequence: TGTGCCAGCAGTTCCCAGCCCGACGGGGCCGGGGAGCTGTTTTTT.

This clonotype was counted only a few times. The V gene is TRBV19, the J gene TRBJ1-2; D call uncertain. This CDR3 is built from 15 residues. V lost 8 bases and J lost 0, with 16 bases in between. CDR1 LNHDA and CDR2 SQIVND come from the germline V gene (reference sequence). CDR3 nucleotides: TGTGCCAGTGGCTCTAGGAGGGAAGCTAACTATGGCTACACCTTC. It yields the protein CASGSRREANYGYTF. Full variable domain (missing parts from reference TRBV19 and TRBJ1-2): DGGITQSPKYLFRKEGQNVTLSCEQNLNHDAMYWYRQDPGQGLRLIYYSQIVNDFQKGDIAEGYSVSREKKESFPLTVTSAQKNPTAFYLCASGSRREANYGYTFGSGTRLTVV.

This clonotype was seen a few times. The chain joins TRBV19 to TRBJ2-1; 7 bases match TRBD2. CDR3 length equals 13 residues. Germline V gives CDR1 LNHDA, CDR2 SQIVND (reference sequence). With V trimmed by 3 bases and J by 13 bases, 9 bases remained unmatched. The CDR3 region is CASSMGLAEIQFF. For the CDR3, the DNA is TGTGCCAGTAGTATGGGGCTAGCGGAGATTCAGTTCTTC.

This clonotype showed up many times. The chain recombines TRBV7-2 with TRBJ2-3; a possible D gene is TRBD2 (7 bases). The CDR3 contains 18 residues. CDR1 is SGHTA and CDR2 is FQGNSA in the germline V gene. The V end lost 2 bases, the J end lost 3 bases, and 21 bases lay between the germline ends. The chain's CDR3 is CASSLRGGSGTLTDTQYF. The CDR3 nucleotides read TGTGCCAGCAGCTTAAGGGGGGGTTCCGGGACCCTGACAGATACGCAGTATTTT.

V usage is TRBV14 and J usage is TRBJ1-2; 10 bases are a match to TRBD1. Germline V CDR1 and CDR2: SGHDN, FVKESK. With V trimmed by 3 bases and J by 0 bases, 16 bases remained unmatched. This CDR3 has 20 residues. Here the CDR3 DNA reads TGTGCCAGCAGCCAGCCACTTCTGGACAGGGGGAGCCCCACTAACTATGGCTACACCTTC. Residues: CASSQPLLDRGSPTNYGYTF.

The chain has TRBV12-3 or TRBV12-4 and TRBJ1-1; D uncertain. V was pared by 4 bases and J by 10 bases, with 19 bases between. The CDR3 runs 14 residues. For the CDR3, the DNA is TGTGCCAGCAGTTCCTACGAAGTGAAGGATACAGCTTTCTTT. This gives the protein CASSSYEVKDTAFF.

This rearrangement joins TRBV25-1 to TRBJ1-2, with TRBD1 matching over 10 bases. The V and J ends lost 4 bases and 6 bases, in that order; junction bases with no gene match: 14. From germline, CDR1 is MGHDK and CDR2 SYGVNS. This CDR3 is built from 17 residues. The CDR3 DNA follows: TGTGCCAGCAGTGCCCCGGGACAGGGGATTAGGGAGGATGGCTACACCTTC. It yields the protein CASSAPGQGIREDGYTF.

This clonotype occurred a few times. The CDR3 sequence is CASSYVRAYNSPLHF. The CDR3 nucleotides are TGTGCCAGCAGTTACGTCAGAGCCTATAATTCACCCCTCCACTTT. The gene calls are TRBV6-5 and TRBJ1-6; D remains unclear. This CDR3 contains 15 residues. Germline V gene sequence: CDR1 MNHEY, CDR2 SVGAGI. V lost 2 bases to trimming and J lost 2 bases, with 7 bases between them.

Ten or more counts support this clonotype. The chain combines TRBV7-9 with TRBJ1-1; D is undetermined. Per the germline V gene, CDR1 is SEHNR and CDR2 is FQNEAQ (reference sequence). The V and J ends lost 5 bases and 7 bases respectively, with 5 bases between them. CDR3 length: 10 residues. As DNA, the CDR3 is TGTGCCAGCAGCATCAATGAAGCTTTCTTT. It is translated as CASSINEAFF.

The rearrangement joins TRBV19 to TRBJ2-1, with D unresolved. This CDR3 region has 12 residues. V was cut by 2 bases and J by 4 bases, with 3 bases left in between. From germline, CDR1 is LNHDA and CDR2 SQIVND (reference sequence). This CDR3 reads CASSIRYNEQFF. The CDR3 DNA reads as TGTGCCAGTAGTATACGATACAATGAGCAGTTCTTC.

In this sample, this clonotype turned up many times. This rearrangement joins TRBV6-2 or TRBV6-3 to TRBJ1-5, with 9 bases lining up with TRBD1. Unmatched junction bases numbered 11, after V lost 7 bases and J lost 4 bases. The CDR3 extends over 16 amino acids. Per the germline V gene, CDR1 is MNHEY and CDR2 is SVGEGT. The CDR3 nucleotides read TGTGCCAGCAACTACCCTGGACAGGGGCCGAATCAGCCCCAGCATTTT. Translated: CASNYPGQGPNQPQHF.

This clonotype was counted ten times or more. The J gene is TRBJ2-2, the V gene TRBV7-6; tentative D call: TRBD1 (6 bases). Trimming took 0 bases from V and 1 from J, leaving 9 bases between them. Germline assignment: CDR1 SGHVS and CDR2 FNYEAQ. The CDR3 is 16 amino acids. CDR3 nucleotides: TGTGCCAGCAGCTTAGCTGTGGGACAGAACACCGGGGAGCTGTTTTTT. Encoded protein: CASSLAVGQNTGELFF.

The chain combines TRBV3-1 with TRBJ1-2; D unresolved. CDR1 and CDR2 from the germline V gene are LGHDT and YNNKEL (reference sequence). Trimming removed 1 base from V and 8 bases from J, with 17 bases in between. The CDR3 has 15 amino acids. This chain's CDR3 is CASSQGSRASRGYTF. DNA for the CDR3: TGTGCCAGCAGCCAAGGATCGCGGGCCTCGCGGGGCTACACCTTC.

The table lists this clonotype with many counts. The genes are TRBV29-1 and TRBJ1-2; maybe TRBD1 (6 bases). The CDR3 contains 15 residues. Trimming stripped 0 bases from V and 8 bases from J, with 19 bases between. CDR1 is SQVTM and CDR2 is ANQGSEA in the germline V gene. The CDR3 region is CSVEDRATGNRGYTF. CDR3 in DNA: TGCAGCGTTGAAGATCGGGCCACAGGGAATCGCGGCTACACCTTC.